This T cell receptor beta chain originates from a study of blood T cells in healthy people across ages. Study-wide context: Every two T cells gave about one barcoded beta molecule via template switching.

Germline CDR1 SNHLY, CDR2 FYNNEI. V shed 9 bases and J shed 6 bases, with 11 bases lying between them. This CDR3 has 11 residues. For the second PCR, which ran for about 6 to 11 cycles, a sample-barcoded 5' primer and a J-beta primer mix were used. TCRdb redid the calling of the 5' RACE reads with MiXCR, one entry per CDR3 protein. In the table there are 550,000 to 750,000 distinct CDR3 sequences, 20% to 25% of which are singletons. There are a few counts of this clonotype. This chain joins TRBV2 and TRBJ2-5; D remains unclear. What was sequenced was blood. This receptor was obtained from a man between 65 and 85 years old in good health. CDR3 amino acids: CASALGKTQYF. CDR3 in DNA: TGTGCCAGTGCCCTTGGGAAGACCCAGTACTTC.